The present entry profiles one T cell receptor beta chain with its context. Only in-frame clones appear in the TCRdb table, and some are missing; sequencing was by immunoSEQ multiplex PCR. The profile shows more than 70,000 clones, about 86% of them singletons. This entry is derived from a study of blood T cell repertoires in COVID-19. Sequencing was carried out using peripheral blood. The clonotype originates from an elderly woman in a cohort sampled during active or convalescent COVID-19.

The CDR3 coding sequence is TGTGCCAGCAGCCAAGGTGGGACTAGCGGATACAATGAGCAGTTCTTC. Its protein product is CASSQGGTSGYNEQFF. The gene calls are TRBV3-1 (or the pseudogene TRBV3-2) and TRBJ2-1; 11 nucleotides match TRBD2. Trimming cost V 1 base and J 4 bases; bases outside gene matches: 3. There are 16 residues in the CDR3. CDR1 is LGHDT, CDR2 YNNKEL, per germline (reference sequence).